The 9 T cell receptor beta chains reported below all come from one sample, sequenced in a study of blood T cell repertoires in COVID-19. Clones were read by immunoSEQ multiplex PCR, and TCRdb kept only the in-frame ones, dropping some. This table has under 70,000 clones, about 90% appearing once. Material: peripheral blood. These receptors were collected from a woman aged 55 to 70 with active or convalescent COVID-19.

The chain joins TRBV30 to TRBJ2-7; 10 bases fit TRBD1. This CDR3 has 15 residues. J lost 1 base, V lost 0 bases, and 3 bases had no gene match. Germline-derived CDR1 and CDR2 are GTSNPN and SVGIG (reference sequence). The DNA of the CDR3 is TGTGCCTGGAGTGTAGGGGACAGGGGATCCTACGAGCAGTACTTC. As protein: CAWSVGDRGSYEQYF. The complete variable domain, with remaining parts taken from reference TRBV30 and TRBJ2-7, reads SQTIHQWPATLVQPVGSPLSLECTVEGTSNPNLYWYRQAAGRGLQLLFYSVGIGQISSEVPQNLSASRPQDRQFILSSKKLLLSDSGFYLCAWSVGDRGSYEQYFGPGTRLTVT.

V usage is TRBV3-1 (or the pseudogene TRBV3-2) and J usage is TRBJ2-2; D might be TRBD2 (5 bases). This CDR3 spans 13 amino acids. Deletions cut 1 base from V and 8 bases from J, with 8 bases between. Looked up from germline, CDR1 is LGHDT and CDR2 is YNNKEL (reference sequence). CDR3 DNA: TGTGCCAGCAGCCAAGGGTCGGGAGGGGAGCTGTTTTTT. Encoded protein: CASSQGSGGELFF.

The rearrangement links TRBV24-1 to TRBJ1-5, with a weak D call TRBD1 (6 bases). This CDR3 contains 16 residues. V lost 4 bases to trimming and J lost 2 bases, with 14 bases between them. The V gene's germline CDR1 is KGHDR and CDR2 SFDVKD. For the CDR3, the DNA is TGTGCCACCAGTGAAACAGGGTCAGTAGGCAATCAGCCCCAGCATTTT. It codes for CATSETGSVGNQPQHF.

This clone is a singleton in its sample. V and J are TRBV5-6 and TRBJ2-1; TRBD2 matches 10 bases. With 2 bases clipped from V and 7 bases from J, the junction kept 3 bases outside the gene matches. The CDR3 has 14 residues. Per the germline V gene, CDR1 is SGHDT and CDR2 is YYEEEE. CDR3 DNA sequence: TGTGCCAGCAGCTTACCTAGCGGGGGTAATGAGCAGTTCTTC. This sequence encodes CASSLPSGGNEQFF.

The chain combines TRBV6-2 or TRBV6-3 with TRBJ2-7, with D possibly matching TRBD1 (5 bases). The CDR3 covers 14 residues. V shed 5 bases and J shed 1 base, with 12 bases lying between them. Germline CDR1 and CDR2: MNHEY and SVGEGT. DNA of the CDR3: TGTGCCAGCAGTGACCAAGGGGAATCCTACGAGCAGTACTTC. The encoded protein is CASSDQGESYEQYF.

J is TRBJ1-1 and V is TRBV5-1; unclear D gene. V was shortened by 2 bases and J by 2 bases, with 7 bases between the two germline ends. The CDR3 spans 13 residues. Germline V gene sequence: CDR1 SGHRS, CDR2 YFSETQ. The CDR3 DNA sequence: TGCGCCAGCAGCTTTTCTAAAAACACTGAAGCTTTCTTT. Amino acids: CASSFSKNTEAFF.

DNA for the CDR3: TGTGCCTTAGGACAGGGAATCAACTATGGCTACACCTTC. It codes for CALGQGINYGYTF. This sequence joins TRBV30 and TRBJ1-2; TRBD1 matches at 8 bases. Germline CDR1 is GTSNPN and CDR2 is SVGIG (reference sequence). J gave up 2 bases and V 7 bases, and 6 bases lay outside the gene matches. The CDR3 covers 13 residues.

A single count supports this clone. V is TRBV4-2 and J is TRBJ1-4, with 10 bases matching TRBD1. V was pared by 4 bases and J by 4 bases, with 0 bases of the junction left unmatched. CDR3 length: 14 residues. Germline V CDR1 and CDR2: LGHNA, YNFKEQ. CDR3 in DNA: TGTGCCAGCAGCCGGACAGGGGGTAATGAAAAACTGTTTTTT. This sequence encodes CASSRTGGNEKLFF.

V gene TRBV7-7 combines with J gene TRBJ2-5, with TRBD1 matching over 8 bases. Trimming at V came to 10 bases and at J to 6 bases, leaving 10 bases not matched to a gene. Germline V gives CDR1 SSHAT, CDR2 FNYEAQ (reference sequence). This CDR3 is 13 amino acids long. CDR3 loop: CANSRGQEQTQYF. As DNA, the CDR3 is TGTGCCAACAGTCGGGGACAGGAGCAGACCCAGTACTTC.